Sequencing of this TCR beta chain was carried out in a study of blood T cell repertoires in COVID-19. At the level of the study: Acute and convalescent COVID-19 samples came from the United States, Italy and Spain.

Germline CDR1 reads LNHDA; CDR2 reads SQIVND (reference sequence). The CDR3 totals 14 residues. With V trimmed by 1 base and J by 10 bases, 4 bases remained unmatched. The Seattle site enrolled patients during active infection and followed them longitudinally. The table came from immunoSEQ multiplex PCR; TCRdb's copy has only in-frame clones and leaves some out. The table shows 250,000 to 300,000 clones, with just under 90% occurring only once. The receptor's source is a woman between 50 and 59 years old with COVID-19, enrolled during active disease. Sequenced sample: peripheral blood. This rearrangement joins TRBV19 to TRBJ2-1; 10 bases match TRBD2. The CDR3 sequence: CASSIALAGDEQFF. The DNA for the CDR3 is TGTGCCAGTAGTATAGCCCTAGCGGGAGACGAGCAGTTCTTC.